This is a list of T cell receptor beta chains from one sample in a study of naive and memory T cell subsets. TCRdb ran MiXCR on the UMI-ligation and nested PCR reads and lists one entry per CDR3 protein. The sample gives 120,000 to 150,000 distinct CDR3 sequences, approximately 15% of which show up once; more than 0.13% is in the top ten. The specimen was naive CD4+ T cells from blood. The origin of the receptors is a human donor in good health. Both conserved end residues are part of each CDR3.

V gene | CDR3 protein
TRBV5-1 | CASSENPGTSAHNEQFF
TRBV19 | CASSSGGGYNEQFF
TRBV12-3/TRBV12-4 | CASSLLGLGTSGTYNEQFF
TRBV29-1 | CSVELDRVHNEQFF
TRBV19 | CASKKGGGETQYF
TRBV12-3/TRBV12-4 | CASRGTGKDTGELFF
TRBV6-2/TRBV6-3 | CATSSLGTEAFF
TRBV18 | CASSPTGSSGGRDEQFF
TRBV2 | CASNRAGFNEQYF
TRBV7-2 | CASTQGDLNIQYF
TRBV28 | CASRNSGRAGEQYF
TRBV6-2/TRBV6-3 | CASSYGRTSGKAGTQYF
TRBV7-9 | CASSLWGTAALSALHF
TRBV29-1 | CSVAGQPQAYEQYF
TRBV12-3/TRBV12-4 | CASRGGGSYEQYF
TRBV7-6 | CASSAGQGASTNEKLFF
TRBV29-1 | CSVVRRGRALTWEQFF
TRBV4-2 | CASSQEPPGGIYNEQFF
TRBV5-1 | CASSLDGAEQYF
TRBV19 | CASSLTSGRRTRETQYF
TRBV6-5 | CASSNLASGTRGEQFF
TRBV28 | CASKYSSTDTQYF
TRBV20-1 | CSARDLGTAQETQYF
TRBV2 | CASSEIDYSYEQYF
TRBV29-1 | CSVEDSGVRSSGANVLTF
TRBV7-9 | CASSFPPEGNAGANVLTF
TRBV7-6 | CASSLQLAMNTDTQYF
TRBV3-1 | CASSFTAGSSDTQYF
TRBV6-5 | CASRSIAGGPIKTQYF
TRBV7-2 | CASSTLTSGKNIQYF
TRBV6-2/TRBV6-3 | CASSYGDWEQYF
TRBV28 | CASSLLTSGSSSTDTQYF
TRBV12-3/TRBV12-4 | CASSPRIAGVGGELFF
TRBV27 | CASSTPPGTQYF
TRBV4-1 | CASSQDGLAADTQYF
TRBV29-1 | CSTSGNQETQYF
TRBV12-3/TRBV12-4 | CASSFEGIAKNIQYF
TRBV6-5 | CASSYSTKSKNIQYF
TRBV5-1 | CASSAGVTEAFF
TRBV24-1 | CATSARPGLAASTDTQYF
TRBV28 | CASSFDWNSEAFF
TRBV10-3 | CAISKTKAGGQTDTQYF
TRBV18 | CASSPRETRSYEQYF